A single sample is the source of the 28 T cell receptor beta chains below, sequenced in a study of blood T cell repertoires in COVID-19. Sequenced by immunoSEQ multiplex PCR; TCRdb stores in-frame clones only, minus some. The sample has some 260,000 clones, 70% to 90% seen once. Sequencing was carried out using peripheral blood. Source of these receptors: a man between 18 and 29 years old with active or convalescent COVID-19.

Here the CDR3 reads CSVPSGSNEQFF. DNA of the CDR3: TGCAGCGTTCCTAGCGGGAGCAATGAGCAGTTCTTC. The chain couples TRBV29-1 to TRBJ2-1, with TRBD2 matching 10 bases. V lost 5 bases to trimming and J lost 6 bases; unmatched junction nucleotides: 1. The CDR3 runs to 12 residues. Germline V CDR1 and CDR2: SQVTM, ANQGSEA.

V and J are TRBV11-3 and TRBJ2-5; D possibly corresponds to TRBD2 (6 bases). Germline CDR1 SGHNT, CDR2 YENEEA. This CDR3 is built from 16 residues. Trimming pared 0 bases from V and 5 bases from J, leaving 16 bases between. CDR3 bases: TGTGCCAGCAGCTTAGATTCACGGGGGAATCGGGAGACCCAGTACTTC. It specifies CASSLDSRGNRETQYF.

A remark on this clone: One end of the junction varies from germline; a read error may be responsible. The CDR3 loop is CASSPQGDKQYF. CDR3 in DNA: TGTGCCAGTAGCCCACAGGGGGATAAGCAGTATTTT. V is TRBV19 and J is TRBJ2-3, with TRBD1 matching over 8 bases. The CDR3 is 12 residues long. CDR1 is LNHDA and CDR2 is SQIVND in the germline V gene (reference sequence).

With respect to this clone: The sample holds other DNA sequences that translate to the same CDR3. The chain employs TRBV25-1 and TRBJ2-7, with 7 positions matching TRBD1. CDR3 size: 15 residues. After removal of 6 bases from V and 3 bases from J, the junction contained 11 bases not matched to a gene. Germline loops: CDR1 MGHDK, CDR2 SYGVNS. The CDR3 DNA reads TGTGCCAGCAGCTCCTCCAGGGGACAGATCTACGAGCAGTACTTC. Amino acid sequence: CASSSSRGQIYEQYF.

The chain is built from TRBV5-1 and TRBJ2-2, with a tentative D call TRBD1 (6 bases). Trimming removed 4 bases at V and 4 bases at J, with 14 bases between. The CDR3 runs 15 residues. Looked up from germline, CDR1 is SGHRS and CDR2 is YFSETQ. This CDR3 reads CASSPEGVGTGELFF. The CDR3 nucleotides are TGCGCCAGCAGCCCCGAGGGGGTGGGCACCGGGGAGCTGTTTTTT.

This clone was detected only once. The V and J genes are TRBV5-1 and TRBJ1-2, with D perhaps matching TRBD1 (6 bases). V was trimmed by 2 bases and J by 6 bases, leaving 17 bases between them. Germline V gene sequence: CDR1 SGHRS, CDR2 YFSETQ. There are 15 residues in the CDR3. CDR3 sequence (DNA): TGCGCCAGCAGCTTTGGTAGTGGGGGCGCAGATGGCTACACCTTC. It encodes CASSFGSGGADGYTF.

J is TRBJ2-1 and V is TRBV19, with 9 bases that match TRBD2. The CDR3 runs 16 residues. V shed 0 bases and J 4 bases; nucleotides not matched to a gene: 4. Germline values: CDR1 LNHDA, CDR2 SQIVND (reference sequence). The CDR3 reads CASSIDRRGGYNEQFF. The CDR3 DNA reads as TGTGCCAGTAGTATAGACCGGCGGGGGGGGTACAATGAGCAGTTCTTC.

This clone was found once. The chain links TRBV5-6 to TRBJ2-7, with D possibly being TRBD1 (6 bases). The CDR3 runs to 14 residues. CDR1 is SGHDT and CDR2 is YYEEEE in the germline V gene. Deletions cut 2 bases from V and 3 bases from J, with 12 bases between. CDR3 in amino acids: CASSLPGQSYEQYF. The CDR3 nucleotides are TGTGCCAGCAGCTTACCGGGACAAAGCTACGAGCAGTACTTC.

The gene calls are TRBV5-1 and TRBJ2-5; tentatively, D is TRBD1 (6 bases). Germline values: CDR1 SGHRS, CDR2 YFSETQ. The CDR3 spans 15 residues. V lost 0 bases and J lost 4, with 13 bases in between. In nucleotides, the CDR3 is TGCGCCAGCAGCTTGGATCCGTTAGGGGGAGAGACCCAGTACTTC. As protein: CASSLDPLGGETQYF.

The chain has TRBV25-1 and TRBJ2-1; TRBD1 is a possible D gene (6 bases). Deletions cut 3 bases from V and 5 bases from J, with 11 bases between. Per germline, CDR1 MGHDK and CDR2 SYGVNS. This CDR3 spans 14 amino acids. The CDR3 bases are TGTGCCAGCAGTGAGCCCGGACAGAACAATGAGCAGTTCTTC. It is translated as CASSEPGQNNEQFF.

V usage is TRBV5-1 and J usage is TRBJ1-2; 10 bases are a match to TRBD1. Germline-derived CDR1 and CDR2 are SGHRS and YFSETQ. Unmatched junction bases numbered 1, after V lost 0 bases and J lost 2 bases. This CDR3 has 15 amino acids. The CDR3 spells CASSLEDRGNYGYTF. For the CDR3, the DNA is TGCGCCAGCAGCTTGGAGGACAGGGGGAACTATGGCTACACCTTC. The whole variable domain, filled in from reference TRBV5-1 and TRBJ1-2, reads KAGVTQTPRYLIKTRGQQVTLSCSPISGHRSVSWYQQTPGQGLQFLFEYFSETQRNKGNFPGRFSGRQFSNSRSEMNVSTLELGDSALYLCASSLEDRGNYGYTFGSGTRLTVV.

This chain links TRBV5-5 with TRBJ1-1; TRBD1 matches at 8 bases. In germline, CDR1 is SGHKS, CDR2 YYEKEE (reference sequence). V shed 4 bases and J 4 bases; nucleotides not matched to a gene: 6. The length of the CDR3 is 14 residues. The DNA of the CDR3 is TGTGCCAGCAGCCCGGGACAGGCTAGCACTGAAGCTTTCTTT. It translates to CASSPGQASTEAFF.

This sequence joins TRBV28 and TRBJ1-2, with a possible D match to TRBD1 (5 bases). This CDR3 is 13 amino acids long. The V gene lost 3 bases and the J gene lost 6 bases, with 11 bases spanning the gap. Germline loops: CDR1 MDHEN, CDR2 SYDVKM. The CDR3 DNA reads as TGTGCCAGCAGTTTGTTAGGGGTCGATGGCTACACCTTC. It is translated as CASSLLGVDGYTF.

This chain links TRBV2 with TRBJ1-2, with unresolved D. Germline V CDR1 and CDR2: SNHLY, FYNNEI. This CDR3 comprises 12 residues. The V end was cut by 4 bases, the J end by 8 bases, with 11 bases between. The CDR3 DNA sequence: TGTGCCAGCAGTGGGAGAAGTTCCGGCTACACCTTC. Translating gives CASSGRSSGYTF.

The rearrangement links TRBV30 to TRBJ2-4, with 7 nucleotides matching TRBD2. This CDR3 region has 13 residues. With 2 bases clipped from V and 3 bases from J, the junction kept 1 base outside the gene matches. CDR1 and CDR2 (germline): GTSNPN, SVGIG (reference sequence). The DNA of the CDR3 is TGTGCCTGGAGTCCGGGGGGCAAAAACATTCAGTACTTC. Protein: CAWSPGGKNIQYF.

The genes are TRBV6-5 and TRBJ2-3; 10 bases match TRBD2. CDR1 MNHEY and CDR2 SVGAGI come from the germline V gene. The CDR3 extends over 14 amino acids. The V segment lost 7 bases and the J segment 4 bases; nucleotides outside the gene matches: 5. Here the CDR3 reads CASILTSGSDTQYF. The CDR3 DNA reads TGTGCCAGCATCCTGACTAGCGGGTCAGATACGCAGTATTTT.

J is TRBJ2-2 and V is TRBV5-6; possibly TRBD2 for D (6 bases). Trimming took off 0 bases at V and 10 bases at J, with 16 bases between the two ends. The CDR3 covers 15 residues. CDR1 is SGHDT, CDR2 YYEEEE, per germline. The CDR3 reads CASSLAGGAAQELFF. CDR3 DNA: TGTGCCAGCAGCTTGGCCGGCGGGGCAGCCCAGGAGCTGTTTTTT. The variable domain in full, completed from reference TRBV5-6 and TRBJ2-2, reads DAGVTQSPTHLIKTRGQQVTLRCSPKSGHDTVSWYQQALGQGPQFIFQYYEEEERQRGNFPDRFSGHQFPNYSSELNVNALLLGDSALYLCASSLAGGAAQELFFGEGSRLTVL.

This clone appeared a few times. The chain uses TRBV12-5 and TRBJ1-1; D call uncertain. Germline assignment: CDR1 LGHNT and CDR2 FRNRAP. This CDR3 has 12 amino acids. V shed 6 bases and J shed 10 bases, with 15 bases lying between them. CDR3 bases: TGTGCTAGTGGCTCCTACCCCAGCGGAGCTTTCTTT. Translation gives CASGSYPSGAFF.

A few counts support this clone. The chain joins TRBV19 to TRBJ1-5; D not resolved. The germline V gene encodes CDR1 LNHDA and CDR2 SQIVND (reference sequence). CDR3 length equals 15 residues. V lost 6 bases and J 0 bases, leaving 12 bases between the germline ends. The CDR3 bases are TGTGCCAGTAGACACGATTTGTATAGCAATCAGCCCCAGCATTTT. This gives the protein CASRHDLYSNQPQHF.

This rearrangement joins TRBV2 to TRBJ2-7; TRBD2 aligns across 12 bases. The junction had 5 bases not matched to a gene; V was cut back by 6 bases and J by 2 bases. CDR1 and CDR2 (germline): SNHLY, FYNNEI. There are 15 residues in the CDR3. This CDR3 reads CASRALAGGTYEQYF. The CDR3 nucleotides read TGTGCCAGCAGGGCACTAGCGGGGGGAACCTACGAGCAGTACTTC.

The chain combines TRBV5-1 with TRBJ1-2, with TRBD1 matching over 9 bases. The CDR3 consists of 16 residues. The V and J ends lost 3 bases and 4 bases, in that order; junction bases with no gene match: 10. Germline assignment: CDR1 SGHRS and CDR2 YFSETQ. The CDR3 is CASSYDTTGGIYGYTF. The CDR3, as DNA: TGCGCCAGCAGCTACGATACGACAGGGGGGATCTATGGCTACACCTTC.

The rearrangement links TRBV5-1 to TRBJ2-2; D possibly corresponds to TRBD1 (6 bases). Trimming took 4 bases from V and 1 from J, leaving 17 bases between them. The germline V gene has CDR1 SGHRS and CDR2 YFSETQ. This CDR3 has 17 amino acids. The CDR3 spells CASSLKKDSENTGELFF. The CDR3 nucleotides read TGCGCCAGCAGCCTGAAAAAGGACAGCGAGAACACCGGGGAGCTGTTTTTT.

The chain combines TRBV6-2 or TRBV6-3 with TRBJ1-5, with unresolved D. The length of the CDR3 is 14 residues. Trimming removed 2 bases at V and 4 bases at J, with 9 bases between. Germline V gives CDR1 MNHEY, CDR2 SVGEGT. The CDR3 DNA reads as TGTGCCAGCAGTTACGGCTTGCAGAATCAGCCCCAGCATTTT. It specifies CASSYGLQNQPQHF.

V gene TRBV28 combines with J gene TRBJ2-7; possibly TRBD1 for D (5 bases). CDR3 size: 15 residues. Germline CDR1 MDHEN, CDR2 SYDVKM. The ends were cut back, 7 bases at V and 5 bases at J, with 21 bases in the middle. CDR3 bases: TGTGCCAGCACCTCTGGGGCGCCGCGAGGTCACGAGCAGTACTTC. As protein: CASTSGAPRGHEQYF.

The CDR3 spells CASRDQWAGSPLHF. CDR3 coding DNA: TGTGCCAGCAGAGATCAGTGGGCCGGATCACCCCTCCACTTT. The gene calls are TRBV9 and TRBJ1-6; D not resolved. There are 14 residues in the CDR3. Germline V CDR1 and CDR2: SGDLS, YYNGEE. V lost 5 bases, J lost 10 bases, and 16 bases lay in between. Combining the CDR3 with reference TRBV9 and TRBJ1-6 gives the whole variable domain DSGVTQTPKHLITATGQRVTLRCSPRSGDLSVYWYQQSLDQGLQFLIQYYNGEERAKGNILERFSAQQFPDLHSELNLSSLELGDSALYFCASRDQWAGSPLHFGNGTRLTVT.

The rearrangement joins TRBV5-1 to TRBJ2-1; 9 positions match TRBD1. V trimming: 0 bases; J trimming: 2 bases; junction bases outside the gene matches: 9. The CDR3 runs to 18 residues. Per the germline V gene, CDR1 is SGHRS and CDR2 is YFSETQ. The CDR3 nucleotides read TGCGCCAGCAGCTTGGCCAGGACAGGGGTCCCTGCCTACAATGAGCAGTTCTTC. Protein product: CASSLARTGVPAYNEQFF.

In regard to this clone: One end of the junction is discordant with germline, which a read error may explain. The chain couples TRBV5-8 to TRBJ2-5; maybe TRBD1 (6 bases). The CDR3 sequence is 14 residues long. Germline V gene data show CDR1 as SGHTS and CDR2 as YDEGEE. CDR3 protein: CASSLQGYQGTQYF. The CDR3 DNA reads TGTGCCAGCAGCTTACAGGGCTACCAAGGGACCCAGTACTTC.

DNA for the CDR3: TGTGCCAGCTCACCACCGTCACACCTCTCTGGAAACACCATATATTTT. Amino acid sequence: CASSPPSHLSGNTIYF. The gene calls are TRBV18 and TRBJ1-3; D not resolved. The V end was cut by 0 bases, the J end by 0 bases, with 9 bases between. Germline CDR1 is KGHSH and CDR2 is LQKENI. The CDR3 has 16 residues.